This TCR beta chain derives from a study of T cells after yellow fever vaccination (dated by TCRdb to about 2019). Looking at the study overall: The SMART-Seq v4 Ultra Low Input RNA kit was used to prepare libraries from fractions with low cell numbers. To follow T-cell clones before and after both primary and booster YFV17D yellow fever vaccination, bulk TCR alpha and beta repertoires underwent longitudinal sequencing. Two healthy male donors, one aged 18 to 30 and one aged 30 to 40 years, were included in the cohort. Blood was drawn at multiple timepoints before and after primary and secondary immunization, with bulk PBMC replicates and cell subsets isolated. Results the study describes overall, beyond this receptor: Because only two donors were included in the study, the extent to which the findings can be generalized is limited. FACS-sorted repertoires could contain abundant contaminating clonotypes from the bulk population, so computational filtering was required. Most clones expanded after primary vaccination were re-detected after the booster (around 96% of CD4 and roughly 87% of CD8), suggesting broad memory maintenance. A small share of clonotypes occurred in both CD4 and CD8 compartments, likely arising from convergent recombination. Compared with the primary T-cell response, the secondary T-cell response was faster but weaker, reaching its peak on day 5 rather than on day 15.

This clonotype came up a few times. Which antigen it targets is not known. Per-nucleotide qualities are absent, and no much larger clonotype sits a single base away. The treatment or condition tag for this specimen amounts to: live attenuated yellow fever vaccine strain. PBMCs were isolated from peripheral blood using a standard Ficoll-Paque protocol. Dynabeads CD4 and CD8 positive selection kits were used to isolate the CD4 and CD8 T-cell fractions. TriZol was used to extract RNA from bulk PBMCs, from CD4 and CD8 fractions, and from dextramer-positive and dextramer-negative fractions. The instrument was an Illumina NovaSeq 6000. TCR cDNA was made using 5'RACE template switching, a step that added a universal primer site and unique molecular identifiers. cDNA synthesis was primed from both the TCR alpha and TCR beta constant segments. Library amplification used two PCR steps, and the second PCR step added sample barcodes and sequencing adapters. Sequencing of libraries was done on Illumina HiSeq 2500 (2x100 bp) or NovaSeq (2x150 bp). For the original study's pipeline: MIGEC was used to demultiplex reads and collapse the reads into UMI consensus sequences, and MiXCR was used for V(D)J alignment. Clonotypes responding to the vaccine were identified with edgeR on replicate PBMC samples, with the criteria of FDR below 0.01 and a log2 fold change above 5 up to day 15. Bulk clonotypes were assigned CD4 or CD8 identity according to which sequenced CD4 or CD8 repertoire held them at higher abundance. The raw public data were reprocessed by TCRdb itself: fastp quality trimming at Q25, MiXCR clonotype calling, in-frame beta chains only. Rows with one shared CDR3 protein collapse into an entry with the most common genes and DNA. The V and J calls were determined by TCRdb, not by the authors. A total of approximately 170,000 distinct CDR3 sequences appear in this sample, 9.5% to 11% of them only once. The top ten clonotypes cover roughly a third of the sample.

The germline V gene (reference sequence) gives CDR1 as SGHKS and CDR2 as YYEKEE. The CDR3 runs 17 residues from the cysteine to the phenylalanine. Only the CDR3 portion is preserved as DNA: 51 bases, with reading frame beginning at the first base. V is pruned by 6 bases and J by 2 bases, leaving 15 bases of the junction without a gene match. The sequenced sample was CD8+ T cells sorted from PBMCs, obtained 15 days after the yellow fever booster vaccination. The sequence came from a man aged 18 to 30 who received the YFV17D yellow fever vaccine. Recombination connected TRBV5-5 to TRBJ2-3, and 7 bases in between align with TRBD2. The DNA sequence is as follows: TGTGCCAGCAACCAAAGGGGAGGGGACGGCCCCACAGATACGCAGTATTTT. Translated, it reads CASNQRGGDGPTDTQYF.